This TCR beta chain appears in the sequencing data of a study of identical twins. Whole-study results and caveats: Insertions were fewer in abundant cord blood beta clonotypes, whereas memory repertoires showed none of this pattern.

The CDR3 sequence is 17 residues long. CDR1 is SEHNR and CDR2 is FQNEAQ in the germline V gene (reference sequence). Trimming took 5 bases from V and 3 from J, leaving 20 bases between them. MiXCR, run by TCRdb on the 5' RACE reads, gives a single entry per CDR3 protein. The table records roughly 700,000 distinct CDR3 sequences, less than 10% of them present only once. This clonotype was counted a few times. The antigen is not known. Only healthy Caucasians were included as donors. The sample also formed part of further work on yellow fever vaccine responses in identical twins. That source notes: Twins reportedly showed a vaccine T cell response that seemed partly convergent and partly personalized.

Sequenced: PBMCs. The chain uses TRBV7-9 and TRBJ2-1; D is possibly TRBD2 (6 bases). This receptor was taken from a woman aged 18-35 years in good health. CDR3 region: CASSLLASSLLYNEQFF. As DNA, the CDR3 is TGTGCCAGCAGCCTACTAGCCTCCTCACTTCTCTACAATGAGCAGTTCTTC.